Following are 17 T cell receptor beta chains from one sample sequenced in a study of beta chain features in type 1 diabetes. What was sequenced were expressed TCRB transcripts, since all of the isolated RNA had been reverse transcribed. Some clones are missing from TCRdb's copy, which holds only in-frame ones; the method was immunoSEQ multiplex PCR. The sample lists over 500,000 clones, roughly 16% occurring once. Sequences were obtained from naive CD4+ T cells from blood. These receptors were collected from a man younger than 35 in good health.

This clone was seen only a few times. CDR3 DNA sequence: TGTGCCAGTAGTATCAGAGCTAATGAGCAGTTCTTC. It yields the protein CASSIRANEQFF. This chain connects TRBV19 to TRBJ2-1, with no clear D. This CDR3 has 12 residues. The germline V and J ends were trimmed by 3 bases and 7 bases, with 7 bases remaining between them. Germline assignment: CDR1 LNHDA and CDR2 SQIVND (reference sequence).

The rearrangement joins TRBV7-2 to TRBJ2-7; 7 nucleotides align to TRBD2. This CDR3 spans 13 amino acids. Germline-derived CDR1 and CDR2 are SGHTA and FQGNSA. Trimming cost V 2 bases and J 4 bases; bases outside gene matches: 2. DNA for the CDR3: TGTGCCAGCAGCTTACTAGCGGTTTACGAGCAGTACTTC. Translation: CASSLLAVYEQYF. The full variable domain, its missing parts supplied by reference TRBV7-2 and TRBJ2-7, is GAGVSQSPSNKVTEKGKDVELRCDPISGHTALYWYRQSLGQGLEFLIYFQGNSAPDKSGLPSDRFSAERTGGSVSTLTIQRTQQEDSAVYLCASSLLAVYEQYFGPGTRLTVT.

This clone turned up a few times. V gene TRBV7-2 combines with J gene TRBJ1-1, with D unclear. Trimming pared 5 bases from V and 1 base from J, leaving 11 bases between. Germline lookup yields CDR1 SGHTA and CDR2 FQGNSA. This CDR3 is built from 14 residues. As DNA, the CDR3 is TGTGCCAGCAGCCTACAATGGCAGAACACTGAAGCTTTCTTT. Amino acids: CASSLQWQNTEAFF.

Only a few counts were recorded for this clone. One end of the junction is discordant with germline, which a read error may explain. The CDR3 sequence: CASSAGTSGANEQFF. CDR3 in DNA: TGTGCTAGCAGCGCCGGGACTAGCGGGGCCAATGAGCAGTTCTTC. V and J are TRBV7-7 and TRBJ2-1; 13 bases line up with TRBD2. This CDR3 region has 15 residues. Germline CDR1 and CDR2: SSHAT and FNYEAQ (reference sequence).

This chain connects TRBV7-2 to TRBJ1-2; no firm D call. There are 14 residues in the CDR3. The germline gives CDR1 SGHTA, CDR2 FQGNSA. V dropped 7 bases and J dropped 5 bases, with 17 bases sitting between them. The CDR3 DNA is TGTGCCAGCATCATACGGGGTGGGAAATATGGCTACACCTTC. The encoded protein is CASIIRGGKYGYTF. The full variable domain, its missing parts supplied by reference TRBV7-2 and TRBJ1-2, is GAGVSQSPSNKVTEKGKDVELRCDPISGHTALYWYRQSLGQGLEFLIYFQGNSAPDKSGLPSDRFSAERTGGSVSTLTIQRTQQEDSAVYLCASIIRGGKYGYTFGSGTRLTVV.

This clone was counted between two and nine times. The chain carries TRBV19 and TRBJ2-6; 7 bases are shared with TRBD2. CDR1 is LNHDA, CDR2 SQIVND, per germline (reference sequence). This CDR3 contains 16 residues. The V and J ends lost 2 bases and 2 bases, in that order; junction bases with no gene match: 3. The CDR3 DNA sequence: TGTGCCAGTAGTATATCAGGGAGGGCTGGGGCCAACGTCCTGACTTTC. Translated: CASSISGRAGANVLTF.

The chain employs TRBV15 and TRBJ2-7, with a tentative D call TRBD1 (5 bases). Germline CDR1 and CDR2: LNHNV and YYDKDF (reference sequence). The CDR3 has 14 amino acids. Between the trimmed V and J ends, which lost 7 bases and 2 bases, there was a span of 15 bases. CDR3 protein: CATTPRAQPYEQYF. The CDR3 region has the DNA TGTGCCACCACCCCCAGGGCCCAGCCCTACGAGCAGTACTTC.

This clone was counted between two and nine times. J is TRBJ2-1 and V is TRBV7-3; D remains unclear. V lost 3 bases to trimming and J lost 4 bases, with 7 bases between them. The CDR3 extends over 13 amino acids. The germline V gene encodes CDR1 SGHTA and CDR2 FQGTGA. This CDR3 is CASSLNGYNEQFF. The DNA of the CDR3 is TGTGCCAGCAGCTTGAACGGATACAATGAGCAGTTCTTC.

This clone was counted between two and nine times. The identical CDR3 is also encoded by other nucleotide sequences in the sample. This chain connects TRBV18 to TRBJ2-7, with D unresolved. Deletions cut 2 bases from V and 1 base from J, with 6 bases between. The CDR3 runs 13 residues. In germline, CDR1 is KGHSH, CDR2 LQKENI. The CDR3 DNA follows: TGTGCCAGCTCACCAGACATTTCCTACGAGCAGTACTTC. Residues: CASSPDISYEQYF.

This chain links TRBV9 with TRBJ2-5; unclear D gene. This CDR3 region has 15 residues. Per the germline V gene, CDR1 is SGDLS and CDR2 is YYNGEE. Deletions cut 0 bases from V and 5 bases from J, with 14 bases between. The CDR3 here is CASSVAGSWPETQYF. In nucleotides, the CDR3 is TGTGCCAGCAGCGTAGCCGGCAGTTGGCCGGAGACCCAGTACTTC.

This clone turned up a few times. The rearrangement links TRBV28 to TRBJ2-7; 9 bases line up with TRBD1. This CDR3 spans 13 amino acids. Germline trimming cut 7 bases from V and 0 bases from J; bases unmatched to any gene: 1. Germline V gene sequence: CDR1 MDHEN, CDR2 SYDVKM. CDR3 sequence reads: CASMTGGSYEQYF. The DNA for the CDR3 is TGTGCCAGCATGACAGGGGGCTCCTACGAGCAGTACTTC.

This chain uses TRBV7-2 with TRBJ2-5; TRBD2 might be the D (5 bases). CDR1 and CDR2 (germline): SGHTA, FQGNSA. The ends were cut back, 2 bases at V and 2 bases at J, with 9 bases in the middle. The CDR3 is made up of 14 amino acids. The CDR3 nucleotides are TGTGCCAGCAGCTTAATTCCGGGGCAAGAGACCCAGTACTTC. It codes for CASSLIPGQETQYF.

The V call is TRBV4-2, the J call TRBJ2-1, with a possible D match to TRBD2 (7 bases). This CDR3 region has 15 residues. Trimming took 7 bases from V and 8 from J, leaving 21 bases between them. The germline V gene encodes CDR1 LGHNA and CDR2 YNFKEQ. In DNA, the CDR3 is TGTGCCAGCACCACCGCGGGGGCGGTGGTCTATGAGCAGTTCTTC. Translated, it gives CASTTAGAVVYEQFF.

This rearrangement joins TRBV2 to TRBJ2-7, with D possibly matching TRBD1 (5 bases). V shed 4 bases and J shed 2 bases, with 12 bases lying between them. CDR3 size: 14 residues. Germline CDR1 and CDR2: SNHLY and FYNNEI. This CDR3 reads CASSVQAGPYEQYF. CDR3 nucleotides: TGTGCCAGCAGTGTGCAGGCAGGGCCCTACGAGCAGTACTTC.

The chain recombines TRBV5-4 with TRBJ2-2; D is ambiguous. Germline V gene lookup returns CDR1 SGHNT and CDR2 YYREEE (reference sequence). V lost 1 base and J 8 bases, leaving 12 bases between the germline ends. This CDR3 region has 14 residues. CDR3 region: CASSLTEKPGELFF. In DNA, the CDR3 is TGTGCCAGCAGCTTGACTGAAAAGCCGGGGGAGCTGTTTTTT.

This clone was observed a few times. The chain has TRBV7-2 and TRBJ2-7, with 11 positions matching TRBD1. V was clipped by 5 bases and J by 4 bases; unmatched bases: 7. CDR3 length: 15 residues. The germline CDR1 and CDR2 sequences are SGHTA and FQGNSA. The CDR3 is CASSSRDRGMYEQYF. CDR3 DNA sequence: TGTGCCAGCAGCAGTCGGGACAGGGGGATGTACGAGCAGTACTTC.

The rearrangement joins TRBV7-9 to TRBJ1-5; perhaps TRBD1 as D (6 bases). The CDR3 extends over 15 amino acids. V lost 4 bases and J lost 3, with 13 bases in between. CDR1 and CDR2 from the germline V gene are SEHNR and FQNEAQ (reference sequence). The CDR3 loop is CASSSWSGANQPQHF. DNA for the CDR3: TGTGCCAGCAGCTCTTGGTCAGGGGCCAATCAGCCCCAGCATTTT.